This TCR beta chain was identified in a study of blood T cells in healthy people across ages. Findings and limits, study-wide: Estimates based on one million T cells were treated as lower bounds. Measured against age, TCR beta diversity per million T cells decreased in a roughly linear manner.

The length of the CDR3 is 14 residues. From germline, CDR1 is SGHRS and CDR2 YFSETQ. The junction had 3 bases not matched to a gene; V was cut back by 4 bases and J by 4 bases. PCR was performed a second time for 7 to 11 cycles using a sample-barcoded 5' primer and a J-beta primer mix. TCRdb processed the 5' RACE reads anew with MiXCR; each CDR3 protein has one entry. The sample holds roughly 680,000 distinct CDR3 sequences, roughly 21% seen once. Ten or more counts support this clonotype. Its antigen is not known. This clonotype was obtained from a man aged 70 or older in good health. The source material was blood. This chain connects TRBV5-1 to TRBJ1-3, with 9 bases lining up with TRBD1. DNA of the CDR3: TGCGCCAGCAGCCCCGACAGGGGGGGAAACACCATATATTTT. Amino acid sequence: CASSPDRGGNTIYF.